The 9 T cell receptor beta chains presented below share a single source sample, sequenced in a study of CD8+ T cells in alopecia areata. Isolated RNA was reverse transcribed into cDNA used as the sequencing template. The assay was immunoSEQ multiplex PCR, and TCRdb's table has in-frame clones only and misses some. The repertoire consists of roughly 20,000 clones, with about 59% occurring once and the leading ten covering around 5.6%. Specimens obtained from alopecia areata patients comprised lesional scalp punch biopsies and peripheral blood. The material sequenced was skin, taken at week 0. These receptors were taken from a human donor with alopecia areata.

The V and J genes are TRBV7-2 and TRBJ1-3, with a tentative D call TRBD1 (6 bases). V was pared by 5 bases and J by 4 bases, with 18 bases between. The CDR3 has 16 residues. Germline values: CDR1 SGHTA, CDR2 FQGNSA. The CDR3 sequence: CASSPRPTGNGNTIYF. For the CDR3, the DNA is TGTGCCAGCAGCCCACGACCCACAGGGAACGGAAACACCATATATTTT.

The chain links TRBV7-2 to TRBJ2-1; D is undetermined. Germline values: CDR1 SGHTA, CDR2 FQGNSA. The V end was cut by 5 bases, the J end by 4 bases, with 9 bases between. This CDR3 is 13 amino acids long. As DNA, the CDR3 is TGTGCCAGCAGCCCTATGGGGTACAATGAGCAGTTCTTC. Translation: CASSPMGYNEQFF.

The chain combines TRBV5-1 with TRBJ1-5; D call uncertain. The CDR3 consists of 13 residues. The germline CDR1 and CDR2 sequences are SGHRS and YFSETQ. The germline V and J ends were trimmed by 0 bases and 7 bases, with 8 bases remaining between them. In DNA form, the CDR3 reads TGCGCCAGCAGCTTGGGGGGAGGACAGCCCCAGCATTTT. Translating it yields CASSLGGGQPQHF.

The chain uses TRBV6-5 and TRBJ1-3; the D gene is possibly TRBD1 (5 bases). Trimming pared 6 bases from V and 0 bases from J, leaving 12 bases between. The CDR3 sequence is 15 residues long. The germline CDR1 and CDR2 sequences are MNHEY and SVGAGI. CDR3 loop: CASRGDASSGNTIYF. The DNA for the CDR3 is TGTGCCAGCAGGGGGGACGCTTCCTCTGGAAACACCATATATTTT.

This clone has more than one count but fewer than ten. The chain carries TRBV19 and TRBJ2-2, with D perhaps assigned TRBD1 or TRBD2 (5 bases each). The ends were cut back, 10 bases at V and 3 bases at J, with 15 bases in the middle. There are 14 residues in the CDR3. The V gene's germline CDR1 is LNHDA and CDR2 SQIVND (reference sequence). The CDR3 region is CATSKGTYTGELFF. CDR3 nucleotide sequence: TGTGCCACCTCGAAGGGGACCTACACCGGGGAGCTGTTTTTT.

On this clone itself: An end of the junction differs from the germline gene, which may be a read error. Other DNA sequences within the sample encode an identical CDR3. The rearrangement uses TRBV4-1 and TRBJ1-5; D perhaps matches TRBD1 (5 bases). The CDR3 loop spans 16 amino acids. The V gene's germline CDR1 is MGHRA and CDR2 YSYEKL. The chain's CDR3 is CASSQEGIGAGEPQHF. CDR3 DNA sequence: TGTGCCAGCAGCCAAGAGGGGATTGGTGCGGGGGAGCCCCAGCATTTT.

This chain connects TRBV2 to TRBJ2-5; the match to TRBD1 covers 10 bases. The CDR3 totals 16 residues. Trimming cost V 4 bases and J 5 bases; bases outside gene matches: 10. Germline CDR1 reads SNHLY; CDR2 reads FYNNEI. The CDR3 sequence: CASSADRQGAWETQYF. CDR3 sequence (DNA): TGTGCCAGCAGTGCTGATCGACAGGGGGCTTGGGAGACCCAGTACTTC.

J is TRBJ2-3 and V is TRBV6-9; D not resolved. Germline CDR1 is MNHGY and CDR2 is SVAAGI. The length of the CDR3 is 16 residues. The germline V and J ends were trimmed by 3 bases and 0 bases, with 13 bases remaining between them. The CDR3 bases are TGTGCCAGCAGTTACCCGTGGTCGTCTAGCACAGATACGCAGTATTTT. Translation gives CASSYPWSSSTDTQYF.

The chain links TRBV2 to TRBJ2-3; possibly TRBD1 for D (7 bases). V was trimmed by 6 bases and J by 3 bases, leaving 19 bases between them. Germline V CDR1 and CDR2: SNHLY, FYNNEI. This CDR3 has 16 residues. CDR3 bases: TGTGCCAGCAGCCAGTCGGGCAGGGGGAGGACAGATACGCAGTATTTT. It translates to CASSQSGRGRTDTQYF.